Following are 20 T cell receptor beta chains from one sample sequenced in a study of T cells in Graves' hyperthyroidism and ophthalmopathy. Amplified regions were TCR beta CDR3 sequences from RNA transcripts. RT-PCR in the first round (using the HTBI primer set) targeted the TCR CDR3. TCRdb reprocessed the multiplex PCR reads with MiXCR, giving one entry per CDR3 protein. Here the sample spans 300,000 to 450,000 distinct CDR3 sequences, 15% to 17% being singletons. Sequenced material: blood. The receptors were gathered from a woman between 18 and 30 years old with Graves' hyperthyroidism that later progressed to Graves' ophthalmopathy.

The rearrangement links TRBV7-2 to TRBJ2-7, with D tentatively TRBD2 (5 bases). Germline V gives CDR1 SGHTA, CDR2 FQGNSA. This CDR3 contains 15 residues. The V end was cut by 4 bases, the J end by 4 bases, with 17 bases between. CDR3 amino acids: CASSSRRGPGYEQYF. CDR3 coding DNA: TGTGCCAGCAGCTCGAGGCGCGGGCCGGGATACGAGCAGTACTTC.

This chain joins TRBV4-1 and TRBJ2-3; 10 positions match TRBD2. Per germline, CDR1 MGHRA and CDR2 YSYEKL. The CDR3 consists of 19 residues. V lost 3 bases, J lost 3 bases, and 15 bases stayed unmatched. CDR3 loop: CASSHPRSGRAGKTDTQYF. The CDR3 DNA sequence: TGCGCCAGCAGCCACCCACGGAGCGGGAGGGCCGGAAAAACAGATACGCAGTATTTT.

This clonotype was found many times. The CDR3 region is CASSRGGTNYGYTF. CDR3 nucleotide sequence: TGTGCCAGCAGCCGGGGTGGTACTAACTATGGCTACACCTTC. The rearrangement joins TRBV3-1 to TRBJ1-2, with unresolved D. CDR1 and CDR2 from the germline V gene are LGHDT and YNNKEL (reference sequence). Trimming took off 4 bases at V and 0 bases at J, with 9 bases between the two ends. The CDR3 runs to 14 residues.

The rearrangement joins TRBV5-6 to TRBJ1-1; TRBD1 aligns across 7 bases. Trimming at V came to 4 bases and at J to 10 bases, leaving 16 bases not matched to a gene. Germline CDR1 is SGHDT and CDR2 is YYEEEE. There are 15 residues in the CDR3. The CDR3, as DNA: TGTGCCAGCAGCACAGGGACAGCACTTCGGCAGCGAGCTTTCTTT. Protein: CASSTGTALRQRAFF.

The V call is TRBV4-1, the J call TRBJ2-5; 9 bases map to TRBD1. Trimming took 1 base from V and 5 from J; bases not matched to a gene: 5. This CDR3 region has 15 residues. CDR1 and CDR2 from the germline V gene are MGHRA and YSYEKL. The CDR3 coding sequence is TGCGCCAGCAGCCAAGGTTACAGGGGGCAGGAGACCCAGTACTTC. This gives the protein CASSQGYRGQETQYF.

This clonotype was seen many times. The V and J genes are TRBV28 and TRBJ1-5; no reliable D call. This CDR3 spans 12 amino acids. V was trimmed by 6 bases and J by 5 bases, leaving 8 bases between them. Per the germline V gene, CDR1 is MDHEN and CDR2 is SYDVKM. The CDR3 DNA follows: TGTGCCAGCAGCTCAGGTTATCAGCCCCAGCATTTT. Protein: CASSSGYQPQHF.

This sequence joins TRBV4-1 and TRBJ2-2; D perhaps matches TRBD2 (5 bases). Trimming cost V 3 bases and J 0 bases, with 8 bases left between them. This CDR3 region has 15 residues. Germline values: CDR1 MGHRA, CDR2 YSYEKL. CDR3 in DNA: TGCGCCAGCAGCCAGAACGGGGCGAACACCGGGGAGCTGTTTTTT. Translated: CASSQNGANTGELFF.

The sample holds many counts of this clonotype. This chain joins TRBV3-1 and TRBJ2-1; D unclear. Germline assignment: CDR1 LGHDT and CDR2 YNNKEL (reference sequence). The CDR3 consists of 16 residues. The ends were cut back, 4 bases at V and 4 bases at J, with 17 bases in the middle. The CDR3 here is CASSPRHLSTYNEQFF. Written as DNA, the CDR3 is TGTGCCAGCAGCCCGCGACACCTAAGTACGTACAATGAGCAGTTCTTC.

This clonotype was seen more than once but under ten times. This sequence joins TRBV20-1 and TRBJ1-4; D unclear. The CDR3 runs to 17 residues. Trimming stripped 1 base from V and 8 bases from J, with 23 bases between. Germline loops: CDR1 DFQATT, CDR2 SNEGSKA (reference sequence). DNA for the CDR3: TGCAGTGCTAGAGCTCCTCAAAGGAAGGCCTCTGGGGAAAAACTGTTTTTT. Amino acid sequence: CSARAPQRKASGEKLFF.

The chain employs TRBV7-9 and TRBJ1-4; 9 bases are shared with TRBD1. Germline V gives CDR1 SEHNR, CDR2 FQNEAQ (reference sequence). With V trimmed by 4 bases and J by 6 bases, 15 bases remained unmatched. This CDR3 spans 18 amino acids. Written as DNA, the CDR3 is TGTGCCAGCAGCTCAACCTGGACAGGGGTTTTTAGTTATGAAAAACTGTTTTTT. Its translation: CASSSTWTGVFSYEKLFF.

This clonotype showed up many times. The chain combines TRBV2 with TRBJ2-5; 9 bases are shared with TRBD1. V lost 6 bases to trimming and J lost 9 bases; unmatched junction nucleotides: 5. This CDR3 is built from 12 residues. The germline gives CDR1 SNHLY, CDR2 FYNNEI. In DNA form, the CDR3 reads TGTGCCAGCAGGAGGGACAGGGTGGCCCAGTACTTC. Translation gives CASRRDRVAQYF.

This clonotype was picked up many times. CDR3 in DNA: TGTGCCAGCAGCGTAGTGGGTCGGGGAGACAATGAGCAGTTCTTC. Its translation is CASSVVGRGDNEQFF. This chain links TRBV9 with TRBJ2-1; a weak D match, TRBD2 (5 bases). The CDR3 sequence is 15 residues long. Germline lookup yields CDR1 SGDLS and CDR2 YYNGEE. The V and J ends lost 0 bases and 5 bases respectively, with 12 bases between them. Complete variable domain (other parts from reference TRBV9 and TRBJ2-1): DSGVTQTPKHLITATGQRVTLRCSPRSGDLSVYWYQQSLDQGLQFLIQYYNGEERAKGNILERFSAQQFPDLHSELNLSSLELGDSALYFCASSVVGRGDNEQFFGPGTRLTVL.

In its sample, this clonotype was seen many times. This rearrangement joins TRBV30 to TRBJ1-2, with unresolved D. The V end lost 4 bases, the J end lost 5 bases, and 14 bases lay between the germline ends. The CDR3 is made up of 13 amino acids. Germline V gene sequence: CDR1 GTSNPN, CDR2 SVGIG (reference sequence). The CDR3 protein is CAWKRAASYGYTF. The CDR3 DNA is TGTGCCTGGAAAAGGGCCGCGTCTTATGGCTACACCTTC.

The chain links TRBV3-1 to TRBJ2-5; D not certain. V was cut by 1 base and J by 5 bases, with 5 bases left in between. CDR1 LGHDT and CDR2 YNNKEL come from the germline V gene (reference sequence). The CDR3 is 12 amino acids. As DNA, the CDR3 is TGTGCCAGCAGCCAAGCTGAGGAGACCCAGTACTTC. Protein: CASSQAEETQYF.

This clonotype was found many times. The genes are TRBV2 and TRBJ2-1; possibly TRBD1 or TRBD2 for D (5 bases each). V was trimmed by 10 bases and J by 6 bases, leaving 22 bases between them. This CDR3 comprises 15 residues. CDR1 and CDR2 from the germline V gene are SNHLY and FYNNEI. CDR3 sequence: CANQVPGPAANEQFF. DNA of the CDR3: TGTGCCAACCAAGTTCCGGGACCCGCTGCCAATGAGCAGTTCTTC.

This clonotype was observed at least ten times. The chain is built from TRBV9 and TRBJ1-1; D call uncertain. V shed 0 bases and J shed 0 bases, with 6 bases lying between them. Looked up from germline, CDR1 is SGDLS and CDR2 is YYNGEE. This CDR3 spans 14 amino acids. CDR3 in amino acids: CASSVVPVNTEAFF. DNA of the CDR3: TGTGCCAGCAGCGTAGTTCCGGTGAACACTGAAGCTTTCTTT. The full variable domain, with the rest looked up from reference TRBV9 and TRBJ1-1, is DSGVTQTPKHLITATGQRVTLRCSPRSGDLSVYWYQQSLDQGLQFLIQYYNGEERAKGNILERFSAQQFPDLHSELNLSSLELGDSALYFCASSVVPVNTEAFFGQGTRLTVV.

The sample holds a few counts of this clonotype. The CDR3 spells CASSPGLAEVETQYF. For the CDR3, the DNA is TGTGCCAGCAGTCCGGGACTAGCGGAAGTGGAGACCCAGTACTTC. This chain links TRBV27 with TRBJ2-5; 11 bases fit TRBD2. Trimming removed 5 bases from V and 5 bases from J; junction bases left unmatched: 7. The CDR3 has 15 amino acids. The germline V gene has CDR1 MNHEY and CDR2 SMNVEV (reference sequence).

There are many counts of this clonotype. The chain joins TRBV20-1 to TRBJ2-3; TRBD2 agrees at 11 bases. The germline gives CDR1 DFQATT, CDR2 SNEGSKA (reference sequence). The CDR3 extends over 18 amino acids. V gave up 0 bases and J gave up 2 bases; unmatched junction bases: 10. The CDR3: CSARDWVAGGEHTDTQYF. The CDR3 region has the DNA TGCAGTGCTAGAGATTGGGTAGCGGGAGGGGAGCACACAGATACGCAGTATTTT.

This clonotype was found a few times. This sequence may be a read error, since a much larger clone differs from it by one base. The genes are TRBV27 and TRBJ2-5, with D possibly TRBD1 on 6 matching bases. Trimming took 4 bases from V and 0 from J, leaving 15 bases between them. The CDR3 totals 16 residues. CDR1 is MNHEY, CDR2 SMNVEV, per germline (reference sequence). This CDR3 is CASSSEGDVYQETQYF. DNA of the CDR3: TGTGCCAGCAGTTCTGAGGGGGACGTGTACCAAGAGACCCAGTACTTC.

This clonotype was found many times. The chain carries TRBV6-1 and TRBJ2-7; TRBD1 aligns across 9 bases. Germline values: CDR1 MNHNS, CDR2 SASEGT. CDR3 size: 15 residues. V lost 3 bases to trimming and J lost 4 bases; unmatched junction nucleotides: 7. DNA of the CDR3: TGTGCCAGCAGTGATTCCGGGACAGGGTCGTACGAGCAGTACTTC. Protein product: CASSDSGTGSYEQYF.